A single count supports the clone carrying this TCR beta chain. Its antigen is as yet unknown. This sample was included in a study of CD8 T cell repertoires and HIV-1 epitope variants. The wider study: Autologous T cell-negative cells served as antigen-presenting cells in equal numbers. The baseline condition was 1M T cells left uncultured.

Profiling relied on immunoSEQ multiplex PCR, and the TCRdb table lists in-frame clones only, not all of them. The sample contains 6,000 or so clones, roughly 68% of which appear only once. CDR3 length equals 14 residues. The V end was cut by 4 bases, the J end by 3 bases, with 11 bases between. CDR1 SGHVS and CDR2 FNYEAQ come from the germline V gene. The sample comprised cultured CD8+ T cells derived from PBMCs. This chain joins TRBV7-6 and TRBJ2-3; the D gene is possibly TRBD2 (6 bases). This receptor was taken from a male donor with HIV. The CDR3 DNA sequence: TGTGCCAGCAGCTGGGGAGGACCGACAGATACGCAGTATTTT. Its translation is CASSWGGPTDTQYF.